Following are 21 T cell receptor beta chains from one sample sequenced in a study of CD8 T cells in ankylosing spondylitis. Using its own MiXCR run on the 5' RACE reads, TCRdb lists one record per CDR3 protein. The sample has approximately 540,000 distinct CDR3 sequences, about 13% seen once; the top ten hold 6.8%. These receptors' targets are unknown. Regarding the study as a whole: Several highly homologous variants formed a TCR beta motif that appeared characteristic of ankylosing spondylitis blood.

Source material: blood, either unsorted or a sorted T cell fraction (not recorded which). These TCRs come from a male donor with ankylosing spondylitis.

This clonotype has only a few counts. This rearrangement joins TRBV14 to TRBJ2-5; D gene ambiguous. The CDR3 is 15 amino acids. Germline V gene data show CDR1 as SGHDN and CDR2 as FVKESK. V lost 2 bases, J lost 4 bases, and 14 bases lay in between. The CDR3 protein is CASSQSSGRRETQYF. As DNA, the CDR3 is TGTGCCAGCAGCCAATCCTCGGGCAGGAGAGAGACCCAGTACTTC.

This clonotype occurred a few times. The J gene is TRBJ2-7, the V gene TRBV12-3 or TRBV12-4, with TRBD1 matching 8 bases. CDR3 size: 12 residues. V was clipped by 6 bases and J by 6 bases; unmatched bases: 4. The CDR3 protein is CASSPTGVEQYV. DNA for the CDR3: TGTGCCAGCAGCCCGACAGGGGTCGAGCAGTACGTC.

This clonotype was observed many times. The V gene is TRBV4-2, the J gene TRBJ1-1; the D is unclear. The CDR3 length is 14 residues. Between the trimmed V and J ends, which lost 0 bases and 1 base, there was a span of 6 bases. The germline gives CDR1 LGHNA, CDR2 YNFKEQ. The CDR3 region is CASSQDRQNTEAFF. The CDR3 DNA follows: TGTGCCAGCAGCCAAGATCGACAGAACACTGAAGCTTTCTTT.

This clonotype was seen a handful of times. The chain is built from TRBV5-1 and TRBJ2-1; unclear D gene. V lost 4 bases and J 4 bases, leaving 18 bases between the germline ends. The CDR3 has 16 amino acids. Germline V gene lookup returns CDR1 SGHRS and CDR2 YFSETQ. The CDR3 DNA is TGCGCCAGCAGCCTTCAAGGTAGCCTTGGTTACAATGAGCAGTTCTTC. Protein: CASSLQGSLGYNEQFF.

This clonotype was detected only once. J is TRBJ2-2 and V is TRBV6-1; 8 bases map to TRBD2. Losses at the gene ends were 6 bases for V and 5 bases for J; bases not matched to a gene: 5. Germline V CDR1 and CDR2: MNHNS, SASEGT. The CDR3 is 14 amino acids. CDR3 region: CASSSASGTGELFF. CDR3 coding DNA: TGTGCCAGCAGCTCGGCTAGCGGGACCGGGGAGCTGTTTTTT.

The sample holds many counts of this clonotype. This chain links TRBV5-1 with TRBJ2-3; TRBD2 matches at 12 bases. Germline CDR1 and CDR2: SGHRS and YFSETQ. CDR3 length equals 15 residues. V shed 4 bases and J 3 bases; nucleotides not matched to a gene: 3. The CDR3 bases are TGCGCCAGCAGCGCGACTAGCGGGAGTACAGATACGCAGTATTTT. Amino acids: CASSATSGSTDTQYF.

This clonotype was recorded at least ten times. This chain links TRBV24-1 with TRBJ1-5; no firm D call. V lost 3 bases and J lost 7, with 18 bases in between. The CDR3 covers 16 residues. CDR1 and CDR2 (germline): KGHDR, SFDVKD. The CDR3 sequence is CATSDTGPWGGQPQHF. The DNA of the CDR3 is TGTGCCACCAGTGATACCGGGCCATGGGGAGGACAGCCCCAGCATTTT.

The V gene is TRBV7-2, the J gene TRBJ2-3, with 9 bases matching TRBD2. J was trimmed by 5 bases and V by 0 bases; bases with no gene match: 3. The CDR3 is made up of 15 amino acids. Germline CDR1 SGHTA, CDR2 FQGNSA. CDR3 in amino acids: CASSLAAGGVDTQYF. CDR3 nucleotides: TGTGCCAGCAGCTTAGCGGCGGGAGGGGTAGATACGCAGTATTTT.

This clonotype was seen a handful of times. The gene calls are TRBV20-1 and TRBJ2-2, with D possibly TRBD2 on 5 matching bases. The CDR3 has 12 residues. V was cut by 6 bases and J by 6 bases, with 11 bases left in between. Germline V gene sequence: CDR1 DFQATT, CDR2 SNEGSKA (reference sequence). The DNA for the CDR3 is TGCAGTGCCGAGGGATGGGCCGGGGAGCTGTTTTTT. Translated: CSAEGWAGELFF.

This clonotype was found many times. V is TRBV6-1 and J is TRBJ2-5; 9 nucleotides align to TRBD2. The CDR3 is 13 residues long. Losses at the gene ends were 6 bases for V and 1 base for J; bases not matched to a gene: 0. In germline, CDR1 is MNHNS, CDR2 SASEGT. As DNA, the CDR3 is TGTGCCAGCAGGACTAGCGGCCAAGAGACCCAGTACTTC. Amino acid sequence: CASRTSGQETQYF.

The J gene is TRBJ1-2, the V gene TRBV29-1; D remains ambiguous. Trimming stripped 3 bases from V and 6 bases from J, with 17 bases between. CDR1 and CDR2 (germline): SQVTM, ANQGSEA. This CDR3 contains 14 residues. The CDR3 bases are TGCAGCGTTGATAACCCCGGGCTTAGGGATGGCTACACCTTC. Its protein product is CSVDNPGLRDGYTF. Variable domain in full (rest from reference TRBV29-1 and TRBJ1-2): SAVISQKPSRDICQRGTSLTIQCQVDSQVTMMFWYRQQPGQSLTLIATANQGSEATYESGFVIDKFPISRPNLTFSTLTVSNMSPEDSSIYLCSVDNPGLRDGYTFGSGTRLTVV.

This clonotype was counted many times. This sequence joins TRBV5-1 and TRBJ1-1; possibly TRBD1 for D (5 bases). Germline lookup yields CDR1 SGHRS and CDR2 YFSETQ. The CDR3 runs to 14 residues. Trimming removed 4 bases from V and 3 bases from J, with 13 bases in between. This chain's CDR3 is CASSAPRADTEAFF. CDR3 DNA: TGCGCCAGCAGCGCCCCCAGGGCGGACACTGAAGCTTTCTTT. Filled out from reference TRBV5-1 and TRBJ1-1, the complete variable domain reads KAGVTQTPRYLIKTRGQQVTLSCSPISGHRSVSWYQQTPGQGLQFLFEYFSETQRNKGNFPGRFSGRQFSNSRSEMNVSTLELGDSALYLCASSAPRADTEAFFGQGTRLTVV.

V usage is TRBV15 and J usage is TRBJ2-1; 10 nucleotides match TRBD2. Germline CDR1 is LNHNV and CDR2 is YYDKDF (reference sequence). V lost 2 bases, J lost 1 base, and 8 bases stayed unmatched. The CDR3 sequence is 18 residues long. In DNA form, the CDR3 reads TGTGCCACCAGCAGACACCCGGGACTAGCGATTTCCTACAATGAGCAGTTCTTC. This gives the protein CATSRHPGLAISYNEQFF.

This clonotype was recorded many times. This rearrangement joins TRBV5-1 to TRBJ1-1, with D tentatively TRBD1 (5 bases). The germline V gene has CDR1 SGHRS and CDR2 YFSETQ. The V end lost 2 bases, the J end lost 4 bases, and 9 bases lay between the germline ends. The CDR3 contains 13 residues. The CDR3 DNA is TGCGCCAGCAGCTTAGTTAGGGGCACTGAAGCTTTCTTT. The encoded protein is CASSLVRGTEAFF.

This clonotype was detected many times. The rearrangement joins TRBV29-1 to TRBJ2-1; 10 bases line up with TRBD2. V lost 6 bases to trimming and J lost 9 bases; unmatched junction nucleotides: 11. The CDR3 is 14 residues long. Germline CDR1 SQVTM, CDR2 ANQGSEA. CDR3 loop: CSVTGLAGVSEQFF. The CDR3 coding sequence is TGCAGCGTGACCGGGCTAGCGGGAGTCAGTGAGCAGTTCTTC.

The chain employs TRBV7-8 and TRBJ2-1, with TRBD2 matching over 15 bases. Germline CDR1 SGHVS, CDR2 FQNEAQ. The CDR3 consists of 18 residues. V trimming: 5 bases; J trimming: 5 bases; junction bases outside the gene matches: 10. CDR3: CASSPRTSGRAGDNEQFF. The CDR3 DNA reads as TGTGCCAGCAGCCCTAGGACTAGCGGGAGGGCCGGAGACAATGAGCAGTTCTTC. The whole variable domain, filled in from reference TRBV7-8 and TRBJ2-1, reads GAGVSQSPRYKVAKRGQDVALRCDPISGHVSLFWYQQALGQGPEFLTYFQNEAQLDKSGLPSDRFFAERPEGSVSTLKIQRTQQEDSAVYLCASSPRTSGRAGDNEQFFGPGTRLTVL.

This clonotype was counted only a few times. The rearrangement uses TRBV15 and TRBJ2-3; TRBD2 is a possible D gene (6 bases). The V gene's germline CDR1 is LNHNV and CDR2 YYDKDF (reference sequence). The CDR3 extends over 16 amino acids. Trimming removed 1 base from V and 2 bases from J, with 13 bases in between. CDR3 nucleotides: TGTGCCACCAGCAGAGGAGTTAGCGGCTTCACAGATACGCAGTATTTT. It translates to CATSRGVSGFTDTQYF.

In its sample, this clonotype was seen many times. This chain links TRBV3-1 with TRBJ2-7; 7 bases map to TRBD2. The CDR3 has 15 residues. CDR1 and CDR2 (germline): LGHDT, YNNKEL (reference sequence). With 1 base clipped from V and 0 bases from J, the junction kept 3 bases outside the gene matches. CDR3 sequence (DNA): TGTGCCAGCAGCCAAGCCCTAGCGGCCTCCTACGAGCAGTACTTC. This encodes CASSQALAASYEQYF.

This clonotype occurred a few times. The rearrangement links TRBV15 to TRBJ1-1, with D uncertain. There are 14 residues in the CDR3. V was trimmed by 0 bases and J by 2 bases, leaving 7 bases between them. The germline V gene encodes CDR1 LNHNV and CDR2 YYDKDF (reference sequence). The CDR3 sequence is CATSRELGNTEAFF. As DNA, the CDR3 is TGTGCCACCAGCAGAGAACTCGGAAACACTGAAGCTTTCTTT.

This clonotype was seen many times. The chain's CDR3 is CSASHRGLVDTQYF. For the CDR3, the DNA is TGCAGTGCTAGTCACAGGGGGCTCGTGGATACGCAGTATTTT. The V gene is TRBV20-1, the J gene TRBJ2-3, with 9 positions matching TRBD1. The CDR3 covers 14 residues. V shed 3 bases and J 6 bases; nucleotides not matched to a gene: 7. Germline V CDR1 and CDR2: DFQATT, SNEGSKA (reference sequence).

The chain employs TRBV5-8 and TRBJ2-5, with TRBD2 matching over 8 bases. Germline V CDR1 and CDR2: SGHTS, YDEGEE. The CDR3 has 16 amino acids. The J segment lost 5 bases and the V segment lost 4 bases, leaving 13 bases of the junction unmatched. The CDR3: CASSLGLDGHQETQYF. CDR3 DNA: TGTGCCAGCAGCCTGGGACTAGATGGGCATCAGGAGACCCAGTACTTC.